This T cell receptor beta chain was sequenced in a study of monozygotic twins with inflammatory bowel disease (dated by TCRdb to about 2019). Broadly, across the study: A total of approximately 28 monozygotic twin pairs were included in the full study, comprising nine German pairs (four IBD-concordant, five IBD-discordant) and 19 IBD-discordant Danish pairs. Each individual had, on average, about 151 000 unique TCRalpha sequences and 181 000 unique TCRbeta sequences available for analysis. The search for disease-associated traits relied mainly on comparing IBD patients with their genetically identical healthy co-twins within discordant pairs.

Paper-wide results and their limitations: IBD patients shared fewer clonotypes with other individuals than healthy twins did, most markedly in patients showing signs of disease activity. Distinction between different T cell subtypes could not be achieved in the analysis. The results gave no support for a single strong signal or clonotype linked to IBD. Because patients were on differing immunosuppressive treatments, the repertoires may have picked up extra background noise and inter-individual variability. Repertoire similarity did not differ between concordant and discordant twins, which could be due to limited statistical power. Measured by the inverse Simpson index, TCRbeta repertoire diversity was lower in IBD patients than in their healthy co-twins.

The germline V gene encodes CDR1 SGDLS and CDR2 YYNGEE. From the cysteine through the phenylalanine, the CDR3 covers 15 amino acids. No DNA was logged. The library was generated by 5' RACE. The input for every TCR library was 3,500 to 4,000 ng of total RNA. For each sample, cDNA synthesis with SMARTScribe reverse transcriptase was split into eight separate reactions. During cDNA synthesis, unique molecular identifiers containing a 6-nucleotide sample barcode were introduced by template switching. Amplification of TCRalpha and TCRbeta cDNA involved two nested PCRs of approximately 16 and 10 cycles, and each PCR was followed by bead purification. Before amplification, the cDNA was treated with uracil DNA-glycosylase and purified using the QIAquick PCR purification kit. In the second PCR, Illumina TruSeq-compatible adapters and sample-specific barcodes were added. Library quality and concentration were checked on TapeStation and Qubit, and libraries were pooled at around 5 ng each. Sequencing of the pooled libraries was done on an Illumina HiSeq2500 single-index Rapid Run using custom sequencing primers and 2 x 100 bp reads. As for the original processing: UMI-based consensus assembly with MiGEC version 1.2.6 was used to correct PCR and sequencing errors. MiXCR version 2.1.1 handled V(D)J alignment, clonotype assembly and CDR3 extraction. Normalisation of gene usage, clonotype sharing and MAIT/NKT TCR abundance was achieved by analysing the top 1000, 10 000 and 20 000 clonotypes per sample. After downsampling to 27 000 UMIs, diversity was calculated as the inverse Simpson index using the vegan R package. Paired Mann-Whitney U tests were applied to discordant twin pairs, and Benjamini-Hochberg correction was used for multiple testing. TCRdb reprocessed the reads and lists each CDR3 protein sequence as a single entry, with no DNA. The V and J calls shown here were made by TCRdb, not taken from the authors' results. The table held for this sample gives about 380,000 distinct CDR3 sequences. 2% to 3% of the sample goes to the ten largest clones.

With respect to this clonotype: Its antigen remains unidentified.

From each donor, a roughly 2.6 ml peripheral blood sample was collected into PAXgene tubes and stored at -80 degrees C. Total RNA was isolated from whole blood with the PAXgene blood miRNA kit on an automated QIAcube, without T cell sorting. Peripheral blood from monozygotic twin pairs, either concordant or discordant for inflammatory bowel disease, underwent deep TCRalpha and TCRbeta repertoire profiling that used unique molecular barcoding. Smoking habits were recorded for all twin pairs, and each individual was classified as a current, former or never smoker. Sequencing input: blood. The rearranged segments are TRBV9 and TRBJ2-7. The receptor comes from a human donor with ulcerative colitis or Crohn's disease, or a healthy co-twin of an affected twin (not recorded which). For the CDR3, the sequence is CASSVAGTYSYEQYF.